Presented here are 11 T cell receptor beta chains from one specimen sequenced in a study of blood T cell repertoires in COVID-19. Assay: immunoSEQ multiplex PCR; the TCRdb copy retains only in-frame clones and omits some. This sample has about 73,000 clones, with approximately 88% found just once. The sequenced sample was peripheral blood. All receptors derive from a man aged 80 or over with active or convalescent COVID-19.

This clone occurred once. The chain couples TRBV28 to TRBJ1-3; the D is unclear. Germline values: CDR1 MDHEN, CDR2 SYDVKM. The V and J ends lost 6 bases and 0 bases respectively, with 12 bases between them. The CDR3 totals 15 residues. CDR3 in amino acids: CASRPGDNSGNTIYF. The DNA for the CDR3 is TGTGCCAGCAGACCCGGTGATAACTCTGGAAACACCATATATTTT.

The chain links TRBV2 to TRBJ2-1; a possible D gene is TRBD2 (7 bases). Germline values: CDR1 SNHLY, CDR2 FYNNEI. The CDR3 contains 15 residues. V lost 2 bases and J lost 15, with 23 bases in between. The CDR3: CASSERPGGGGYPFF. CDR3 nucleotide sequence: TGTGCCAGCAGTGAAAGGCCCGGGGGCGGGGGATACCCGTTCTTC.

The chain couples TRBV7-9 to TRBJ1-1; tentative D call: TRBD1 (5 bases). This CDR3 is built from 16 residues. CDR1 SEHNR and CDR2 FQNEAQ come from the germline V gene (reference sequence). Trimming left V 1 base short and J 0 bases short, with 12 bases between. CDR3: CASSLGVGPMNTEAFF. The CDR3 DNA reads as TGTGCCAGCAGCTTAGGGGTGGGGCCCATGAACACTGAAGCTTTCTTT.

The genes are TRBV7-9 and TRBJ2-7; D may be TRBD2 (5 bases). The CDR3 runs 15 residues. The V and J ends lost 2 bases and 5 bases respectively, with 16 bases between them. The germline V gene encodes CDR1 SEHNR and CDR2 FQNEAQ (reference sequence). CDR3 sequence reads: CASSLMRGSRNEQYF. DNA of the CDR3: TGTGCCAGCAGCTTAATGAGAGGGAGTAGGAACGAGCAGTACTTC.

CDR3 DNA sequence: TGTGCCAGCAGTTTAGGGTTAGCGGGACATGGAGATACGCAGTATTTT. Its translation is CASSLGLAGHGDTQYF. The chain joins TRBV27 to TRBJ2-3; 8 nucleotides align to TRBD2. This CDR3 has 16 amino acids. Germline lookup yields CDR1 MNHEY and CDR2 SMNVEV (reference sequence). V trimming: 2 bases; J trimming: 5 bases; junction bases outside the gene matches: 9.

This rearrangement joins TRBV12-5 to TRBJ2-7, with TRBD1 matching over 10 bases. The V and J ends lost 9 bases and 7 bases, in that order; junction bases with no gene match: 6. This CDR3 comprises 12 residues. CDR1 is LGHNT, CDR2 FRNRAP, per germline. This chain's CDR3 is CASGTGAFEQYF. The CDR3 DNA is TGTGCTAGCGGGACAGGGGCTTTTGAGCAGTACTTC.

The rearrangement links TRBV5-4 to TRBJ2-3, with 8 nucleotides matching TRBD2. Germline V gene sequence: CDR1 SGHNT, CDR2 YYREEE (reference sequence). There are 13 residues in the CDR3. V lost 1 base and J lost 5; bases outside the gene matches: 0. The CDR3 DNA follows: TGTGCCAGCAGCTTGCGGGGGGGAGATACGCAGTATTTT. Encoded protein: CASSLRGGDTQYF.

This CDR3 reads CASSRVAGGWYEQYF. The DNA for the CDR3 is TGCGCCAGCAGCCGAGTAGCGGGAGGCTGGTACGAGCAGTACTTC. The rearrangement links TRBV4-3 to TRBJ2-7, with 10 bases fitting TRBD2. With V trimmed by 4 bases and J by 4 bases, 7 bases remained unmatched. The CDR3 consists of 15 residues. Germline V gene sequence: CDR1 LGHNA, CDR2 YSLEER.

The chain carries TRBV19 and TRBJ2-7; 7 bases are a match to TRBD2. V was clipped by 5 bases and J by 5 bases; unmatched bases: 12. CDR3 size: 15 residues. Germline V CDR1 and CDR2: LNHDA, SQIVND (reference sequence). CDR3 DNA: TGTGCCAGTAGTCCACTGGGAGGGCGGGGTGACGAGCAGTACTTC. Translation gives CASSPLGGRGDEQYF.

The chain links TRBV28 to TRBJ2-7, with TRBD2 identical over 7 bases. There are 12 residues in the CDR3. V trimming: 3 bases; J trimming: 6 bases; junction bases outside the gene matches: 2. Germline-derived CDR1 and CDR2 are MDHEN and SYDVKM. CDR3 amino acids: CASSLTSSEQYF. Here the CDR3 DNA reads TGTGCCAGCAGTTTGACTAGCTCCGAGCAGTACTTC.

V is TRBV9 and J is TRBJ2-1; TRBD2 matches 8 bases. Trimming cost V 10 bases and J 5 bases; bases outside gene matches: 11. The CDR3 runs to 14 residues. Germline CDR1 reads SGDLS; CDR2 reads YYNGEE. The CDR3 loop is CAGKREWADNEQFF. The CDR3 nucleotides read TGTGCCGGTAAGCGGGAGTGGGCGGACAATGAGCAGTTCTTC. Combining the CDR3 with reference TRBV9 and TRBJ2-1 gives the whole variable domain DSGVTQTPKHLITATGQRVTLRCSPRSGDLSVYWYQQSLDQGLQFLIQYYNGEERAKGNILERFSAQQFPDLHSELNLSSLELGDSALYFCAGKREWADNEQFFGPGTRLTVL.